This T cell receptor (beta chain) was recovered during a study of shared clonotypes between healthy human individuals. The protocol was immunoSEQ multiplex PCR, while the TCRdb copy is restricted to in-frame clones and leaves out a portion. The repertoire holds some 1,100,000 clones, approximately 80% seen once, with under 0.6% in the top ten. The CDR3 spans 13 residues. Trimming pared 6 bases from V and 1 base from J, leaving 11 bases between. Germline CDR1 reads SQVTM; CDR2 reads ANQGSEA. The gene calls are TRBV29-1 and TRBJ2-3; D is perhaps TRBD1 or TRBD2 (5 bases each). Sequencing was done on a sample of memory CD4+ T cells from PBMCs. Subset in this sample: CD45RA-negative fraction. This receptor was obtained from a man between 18 and 29 years old in good health. Some clones in this sample may be carry-over from other donors' samples. CDR3 nucleotides: TGCAGCGTACCGGGACCCGGCACAGATACGCAGTATTTT. Amino acids: CSVPGPGTDTQYF.